This is a list of T cell receptor beta chains from one sample in a study of blood T cells in healthy people across ages. One entry per CDR3 protein, called by TCRdb with MiXCR from the 5' RACE reads. In the table there are more than 1.4 million distinct CDR3 sequences, approximately 42% of which are singletons. Sequenced sample: blood. These receptors were obtained from a woman aged 18-29 years in good health. Each CDR3 is given with its conserved first and last residue. Each record gives: clone size, J gene, V gene, D gene, CDR3 protein, CDR3 DNA. D genes are given only for firm matches. For some rows the clone size is stated as once, few or many, or as a class when expanded; others skip it.

>few|TRBJ2-1|TRBV7-8|NA
CASSLASIGNEQFF
TGTGCCAGCAGCTTAGCGAGTATCGGCAATGAGCAGTTCTTC
>NA|TRBJ2-3|TRBV3-1|TRBD2
CASSQGPAGGSQYF
TGTGCCAGCAGCCAAGGCCCTGCCGGGGGGTCGCAGTATTTT
>NA|TRBJ2-7|TRBV13|NA
CASSTTTRFYEQYF
TGTGCCAGCAGCACGACGACTAGGTTCTACGAGCAGTACTTC
>many|TRBJ2-3|TRBV11-1|NA
CASSLGGQDTQYF
TGTGCCAGCAGCTTAGGAGGGCAAGATACGCAGTATTTT
>NA|TRBJ2-5|TRBV12-3/TRBV12-4|NA
CASRARTRETQYF
TGTGCCAGCAGGGCCAGGACACGGGAGACCCAGTACTTC
>few|TRBJ2-3|TRBV12-5|TRBD2
CASGLGTSGGTDTQYF
TGTGCTAGTGGTTTGGGTACTAGCGGGGGAACAGATACGCAGTATTTT
>few|TRBJ2-7|TRBV27|TRBD2
CASRDSGGIYEQYF
TGTGCCAGCAGGGATAGCGGGGGGATATACGAGCAGTACTTC
>NA|TRBJ2-7|TRBV20-1|TRBD2
CSARGFAGSGGVSYEQYF
TGCAGTGCGAGAGGGTTTGCAGGGAGCGGGGGGGTCTCCTACGAGCAGTACTTC
>few|TRBJ2-1|TRBV5-6|NA
CASSLDGSWRGNEQFF
TGTGCCAGCAGCTTGGATGGTTCGTGGAGGGGCAATGAGCAGTTCTTC
>NA|TRBJ2-2|TRBV12-3/TRBV12-4|NA
CASSPWNTGELFF
TGTGCCAGCAGTCCCTGGAACACCGGGGAGCTGTTTTTT
>NA|TRBJ2-7|TRBV6-5|NA
CASSGGMEYNEQYF
TGTGCCAGCAGTGGAGGGATGGAATACAATGAGCAGTACTTC
>NA|TRBJ2-7|TRBV20-1|TRBD1
CSARRGSAYEQYF
TGCAGTGCTCGCAGGGGGAGTGCCTACGAGCAGTACTTC
>few|TRBJ2-1|TRBV20-1|TRBD1
CSPGQGGEQFF
TGCAGTCCCGGACAGGGCGGGGAGCAGTTCTTC
>few|TRBJ1-2|TRBV2|NA
CASIDDTGYYGYTF
TGTGCCAGCATCGACGACACAGGGTACTATGGCTACACCTTC
>NA|TRBJ2-7|TRBV2|NA
CASSEDRGGTYEQYF
TGTGCCAGCAGTGAAGATAGGGGGGGGACCTACGAGCAGTACTTC
>few|TRBJ2-3|TRBV20-1|TRBD2
CSASGRLAGGRGDTQYF
TGCAGTGCTAGTGGGCGACTAGCGGGAGGGCGTGGAGATACGCAGTATTTT
>NA|TRBJ1-2|TRBV11-2|NA
CASSVAGQTSSGYTF
TGTGCCAGCAGCGTCGCGGGCCAAACTTCCAGTGGCTACACCTTC
>many|TRBJ2-1|TRBV12-3/TRBV12-4|NA
CASRAADRSYNEQFF
TGTGCCAGCAGGGCCGCAGACAGGTCCTACAATGAGCAGTTCTTC
>NA|TRBJ1-1|TRBV5-1|NA
CASSGRSQGGNTEAFF
TGCGCCAGCAGCGGTAGGAGCCAGGGAGGGAACACTGAAGCTTTCTTT
>few|TRBJ1-6|TRBV5-4|NA
CASSLDTGRNNSPLHF
TGTGCCAGCAGCTTGGACACGGGAAGAAATAATTCACCCCTCCACTTT
>NA|TRBJ2-1|TRBV25-1|NA
CASSGTAGDERYNEQFF
TGTGCCAGCAGTGGAACGGCAGGAGACGAGCGATACAATGAGCAGTTCTTC
>NA|TRBJ2-2|TRBV25-1|NA
CASSEWKANTGELFF
TGTGCCAGCAGTGAATGGAAAGCCAACACCGGGGAGCTGTTTTTT
>NA|TRBJ2-5|TRBV6-1|NA
CASSEEGWETQYF
TGTGCCAGCAGTGAAGAAGGGTGGGAGACCCAGTACTTC
>few|TRBJ1-1|TRBV6-5|NA
CASRGGGMNTEAFF
TGTGCCAGCAGGGGGGGGGGTATGAACACTGAAGCTTTCTTT
>few|TRBJ2-7|TRBV5-1|NA
CASSRESSSYEQYF
TGCGCCAGCAGCCGTGAGAGTAGCTCCTACGAGCAGTACTTC
>NA|TRBJ1-5|TRBV27|NA
CASSFGGGGNQPQHF
TGTGCCAGCAGTTTCGGCGGGGGCGGCAATCAGCCCCAGCATTTT
>NA|TRBJ2-7|TRBV28|TRBD1
CASSFPGTGAYEQYF
TGTGCCAGCAGTTTCCCCGGGACAGGGGCATACGAGCAGTACTTC
>few|TRBJ1-2|TRBV4-1|TRBD1
CASSQEGQHYGYTF
TGCGCCAGCAGCCAAGAGGGACAGCACTATGGCTACACCTTC
>NA|TRBJ2-2|TRBV7-2|NA
CASTLTATGELFF
TGTGCCAGCACCCTGACGGCCACCGGGGAGCTGTTTTTT
>NA|TRBJ2-7|TRBV6-2/TRBV6-3|NA
CASGLSGVLSYEQYF
TGTGCCAGCGGATTGTCTGGCGTTCTATCCTACGAGCAGTACTTC
>NA|TRBJ1-5|TRBV15|NA
CATSRDLVGFGQPQHF
TGTGCCACCAGCAGAGATTTGGTTGGGTTCGGGCAGCCCCAGCATTTT
>NA|TRBJ1-5|TRBV30|TRBD1
CAWSVGQAYSNQPQHF
TGTGCCTGGAGTGTAGGACAGGCATATAGCAATCAGCCCCAGCATTTT
>NA|TRBJ2-1|TRBV6-6|TRBD2
CASSYYSGGYNEQFF
TGTGCCAGCAGTTATTATAGCGGGGGCTACAATGAGCAGTTCTTC
>few|TRBJ1-2|TRBV20-1|NA
CSARDSEAGVYPLVGRAYGYTF
TGCAGTGCTAGAGATAGTGAGGCAGGGGTTTATCCATTGGTGGGACGGGCCTATGGCTACACCTTC
>few|TRBJ1-1|TRBV6-1|TRBD1
CASNSRDRGFGNTEAFF
TGTGCCAGCAATAGCCGGGACAGGGGGTTTGGGAACACTGAAGCTTTCTTT
>NA|TRBJ2-1|TRBV6-1|NA
CASSGGPGLSEQFF
TGTGCCAGCAGTGGGGGGCCCGGCCTGAGTGAGCAGTTCTTC